This T cell receptor beta chain is drawn from a study of blood T cell repertoires in COVID-19. Background on the study: COVID-19 samples from acute and convalescent phases originated in the United States, Italy and Spain. Nucleic acid was either cDNA or gDNA, and it came from T cells, B-cell-depleted T cells, or PBMCs.

Seattle patient enrollment occurred during active infection, with longitudinal follow-up thereafter. Germline CDR1 is MDHEN and CDR2 is SYDVKM. The V end lost 1 base, the J end lost 9 bases, and 12 bases lay between the germline ends. The CDR3 is 13 amino acids. The data were produced by immunoSEQ multiplex PCR, yet TCRdb's version contains in-frame clones alone and is incomplete. The profile shows 330,000 or so clones, roughly 90% of them singletons. Specimen: peripheral blood. The clonotype originates from a woman aged 60-70 years with COVID-19, enrolled during active disease. J is TRBJ1-1 and V is TRBV28, with D possibly being TRBD1 (5 bases). Here the CDR3 reads CASSLYGQVKAFF. CDR3 nucleotide sequence: TGTGCCAGCAGTTTATATGGACAAGTTAAAGCTTTCTTT.